The clone carrying this T cell receptor beta chain came up a few times. What it binds is unknown. In TCRdb, the 5' RACE reads were re-called with MiXCR into one record per CDR3 protein. The data contain 100,000 to 150,000 distinct CDR3 sequences, nearly 15% of them singletons. The data stem from a study of T cells after yellow fever vaccination. Findings and caveats of the study: Just a small share of clonotypes turned up in the CD4 compartment as well as the CD8 compartment. Among primary-vaccination clones, most reappeared after the booster, at roughly 96% for CD4 and approximately 88% for CD8.

Deletions cut 1 base from V and 5 bases from J, with 5 bases between. Germline V gene data show CDR1 as SGHNT and CDR2 as YENEEA. CDR3 length: 12 amino acids. V is TRBV11-3 and J is TRBJ2-5, with unresolved D. The sample consisted of CD8+ T cells sorted from PBMCs, taken 5 days after the yellow fever booster vaccination. This clonotype originated in a man aged 18 to 29 who received the YFV17D yellow fever vaccine. CDR3 coding DNA: TGTGCCAGCAGCTTAGGGAGCGAGACCCAGTACTTC. This codes for CASSLGSETQYF.